This entry concerns a single T cell receptor beta chain. This clonotype occurred many times. It has no known antigen specificity. There are no base qualities to consult, and no much larger clone falls within one base. Libraries were built with 5' RACE. TCRdb shows the sequencer as Illumina HiSeq 2500. A second roughly 6 to 12 cycle PCR used a sample-barcoded 5' primer and a J-beta primer mix. A unique molecular identifier was introduced onto each TCR beta cDNA molecule by a template-switch 5' adaptor carrying 12 random nucleotides. Each sample yielded at least 2.5 million CDR3-containing paired-end reads. All of the RNA was converted into first-strand cDNA using the Mint cDNA synthesis kit, with a TRBC-specific oligonucleotide serving as the primer. Following uracil-DNA glycosylase treatment, all cDNA underwent a first 18-cycle PCR with the universal primers M1SS and BC2_uni_R. Per the original workflow: Normalization of each sample was performed by random selection of 1 million high-quality reads, each carrying a distinct molecular identifier. Instead of being binned into consensus sequences, reads that shared molecular identifiers were thrown out. CDR3 identification, clonotype clustering and error correction used MiTCR with a Q25 quality threshold and the strictest error-elimination algorithm. A nonparametric unseen species model with Euler transformation was used to estimate a lower bound on total TCR beta diversity. Using fastp trimming at Q25 and MiXCR clonotype assembly, TCRdb reanalyzed the public sequencing data and kept in-frame beta chains. Entries are consolidated by CDR3 protein sequence, retaining the most common genes and DNA. The V and J calls reflect TCRdb's pipeline rather than the authors' work. In all, the sample holds hundreds of thousands of distinct CDR3 sequences, and around 43% of those were seen once. The ten largest clonotypes hold around 30% of the sample.

Systemically healthy Caucasian individuals from Russia, 39 in total and aged about 6 to 90 years, were included as donors. Around 9.9 milliliters of peripheral blood were collected from each donor into EDTA-treated Vacutainer tubes. Ficoll-Paque density-gradient centrifugation was used to isolate PBMCs, with at least 6 million per sample. Trizol reagent was used to extract total RNA from the PBMCs, yielding at least 5.5 micrograms per sample. Naive CD45RAhigh/CD27high T cell percentages were measured by flow cytometry on a PBMC aliquot from every donor. The record originates from a study of blood T cells in healthy people across ages (dated by TCRdb to between 2014 and 2017). Background on the whole study: In model experiments, roughly one uniquely barcoded TCR beta cDNA molecule per two T cells was captured by template switching. Two additional independent replicas of 1 million unique cDNA reads from the same blood draw were analyzed for two donors (one aged 18 to 29 and one aged 80 or older). To track age-related changes in TCR beta repertoire diversity, the study relied on deep sequencing normalized with unique cDNA molecular identifiers. The donors were split into four age groups: young (average approximately 16 years), middle-aged (nearly 40), aged (approximately 60) and long-lived (under 85). To avoid experimental bias, donors of different ages were distributed randomly across sequencing lanes. What the research found in general, with its limitations: Estimates of total diversity based on one million sequenced T cells were considered lower bounds and underestimates. Observed TCR beta diversity per million T cells fell roughly linearly with age, and a significant reduction was already apparent by age around 44. A strong correlation was found between observed TCR beta diversity and the percentage of naive T cells measured by flow cytometry. Compared with the aged group, more naive CD4+ T cells, fewer expanded clones and increased TCR diversity were shown by the long-lived group, suggesting age selection. Since profiling was done on bulk unsorted PBMCs, naive and antigen-experienced compartments could not be conclusively compared. Because donor CMV infection status was unknown, age-related changes in expanded clonotypes were potentially confounded.

The TCR sequence derives from an older man in good health. Sequencing was performed on blood.

The CDR3 region reads CSARRGIADTQYF. The DNA sequence is given as TGCAGTGCTAGAAGAGGAATAGCAGATACGCAGTATTTT. This receptor chain uses TRBV20-1 and TRBJ2-3; no confident D gene assignment can be made. Per the germline V gene (reference sequence), DFQATT is the CDR1 and SNEGSKA is the CDR2. There are 13 amino acids in the CDR3, from cysteine to phenylalanine inclusive. The CDR3 DNA has 39 bases and is translated from base 1. Trimming costs V 2 bases and J 4 bases, and their ends lie 10 bases apart.